One and the same sample provided the 13 T cell receptor beta chains below, sequenced in a study of T cell changes during pregnancy in multiple sclerosis (dated by TCRdb to about 2019). The library was obtained by the immunoSEQ multiplex PCR assay. In TCRdb, the immuneACCESS table is reduced to in-frame sequences with V and J assigned. These tables do not hold every clone; where another copy was compared, an unresolved V gene accounts for under half, and the others remain unexplained. The sample table shows tens of thousands of clones, and about 92% are seen once. The ten largest account for 1.5% to 2.5% of the sample. Sequenced here: peripheral blood, sampled in the third trimester of pregnancy. These TCRs come from a female donor in good health, enrolled as a control in a pregnancy study.

The chain has TRBV4-2 and TRBJ2-1; 12 nucleotides align to TRBD2. The junction had 8 bases not matched to a gene; V was cut back by 5 bases and J by 3 bases. From germline, CDR1 is LGHNA and CDR2 YNFKEQ. The CDR3 extends over 17 amino acids. CDR3 residues: CASSYRLAGDFYNEQFF. In DNA, the CDR3 is TGTGCCAGCAGCTATCGACTAGCGGGAGATTTCTACAATGAGCAGTTCTTC.

This clone was picked up a small number of times. The V gene is TRBV5-1, the J gene TRBJ1-1; D is unclear. V was clipped by 5 bases and J by 6 bases, with 17 bases between them. Per the germline V gene, CDR1 is SGHRS and CDR2 is YFSETQ. This CDR3 is 14 amino acids long. CDR3 amino acids: CASSLTVVSPEAFF. CDR3 nucleotide sequence: TGCGCCAGCAGTCTCACAGTAGTAAGCCCTGAAGCTTTCTTT.

This chain connects TRBV6-1 to TRBJ2-5; 7 bases map to TRBD2. Germline V gene data show CDR1 as MNHNS and CDR2 as SASEGT. The CDR3 runs to 15 residues. J was trimmed by 4 bases and V by 7 bases; bases with no gene match: 12. CDR3 residues: CASTKTSWLGETQYF. The DNA for the CDR3 is TGTGCCAGCACTAAGACTAGCTGGTTAGGAGAGACCCAGTACTTC.

The CDR3 reads CASSVEQTNYGYTF. The CDR3 DNA sequence: TGTGCCAGCAGTGTGGAACAGACTAACTATGGCTACACCTTC. V is TRBV6-1 and J is TRBJ1-2; the D is unclear. V dropped 4 bases and J dropped 0 bases, with 9 bases sitting between them. The CDR3 sequence is 14 residues long. The germline V gene has CDR1 MNHNS and CDR2 SASEGT.

The chain uses TRBV7-9 and TRBJ1-3; a weak D match, TRBD1 (5 bases). Between the trimmed V and J ends, which lost 1 base and 0 bases, there was a span of 10 bases. Germline V gene sequence: CDR1 SEHNR, CDR2 FQNEAQ (reference sequence). This CDR3 spans 16 amino acids. CDR3 nucleotides: TGTGCCAGCAGCTTAGGGGGCGGGAGCTCTGGAAACACCATATATTTT. It yields the protein CASSLGGGSSGNTIYF.

The rearrangement joins TRBV23-1 to TRBJ2-7; TRBD1 is a possible D gene (5 bases). TRBV23-1 is treated as an ORF (open reading frame) with a function not yet certain. This CDR3 has 12 residues. The V end was cut by 4 bases, the J end by 3 bases, with 7 bases between. CDR3 amino acids: CASSPRDYEQYF. The CDR3 DNA reads as TGCGCCAGCAGTCCCAGGGACTACGAGCAGTACTTC.

The CDR3 region is CASSLAQGGVYGYTF. The DNA of the CDR3 is TGTGCCAGCAGCTTAGCGCAGGGGGGAGTCTATGGCTACACCTTC. V gene TRBV7-2 combines with J gene TRBJ1-2; TRBD1 agrees at 7 bases. The V and J ends lost 0 bases and 4 bases, in that order; junction bases with no gene match: 5. The CDR3 has 15 residues. CDR1 is SGHTA, CDR2 FQGNSA, per germline.

This clone has only a few counts. J is TRBJ2-7 and V is TRBV2; D gene unclear. V dropped 7 bases and J dropped 5 bases, with 9 bases sitting between them. Germline V gene data show CDR1 as SNHLY and CDR2 as FYNNEI. The CDR3 contains 11 residues. The CDR3 sequence is CASTPRNEQYF. The CDR3 nucleotides are TGTGCCAGCACCCCCAGGAACGAGCAGTACTTC.

The chain employs TRBV4-3 and TRBJ2-1; D possibly corresponds to TRBD2 (6 bases). V lost 2 bases and J lost 1, with 15 bases in between. This CDR3 spans 17 amino acids. Germline CDR1 LGHNA, CDR2 YSLEER. The CDR3 is CASSQPQGRGSYNEQFF. As DNA, the CDR3 is TGCGCCAGCAGCCAACCCCAAGGCCGGGGGTCCTACAATGAGCAGTTCTTC.

The V call is TRBV7-3, the J call TRBJ2-5, with D hard to call. The germline CDR1 and CDR2 sequences are SGHTA and FQGTGA. Trimming pared 2 bases from V and 1 base from J, leaving 5 bases between. CDR3 length equals 13 residues. The CDR3 spells CASSLGSQETQYF. The CDR3, as DNA: TGTGCCAGCAGCTTAGGCAGCCAAGAGACCCAGTACTTC. The whole variable domain, remainder taken from reference TRBV7-3 and TRBJ2-5, is GAGVSQTPSNKVTEKGKYVELRCDPISGHTALYWYRQSLGQGPEFLIYFQGTGAADDSGLPNDRFFAVRPEGSVSTLKIQRTERGDSAVYLCASSLGSQETQYFGPGTRLLVL.

This chain joins TRBV5-5 and TRBJ2-7; 11 bases align to TRBD1. Trimming cost V 4 bases and J 0 bases; bases outside gene matches: 3. Germline loops: CDR1 SGHKS, CDR2 YYEKEE (reference sequence). The CDR3 runs to 15 residues. CDR3 loop: CASSLGTGGSYEQYF. For the CDR3, the DNA is TGTGCCAGCAGCCTGGGGACAGGGGGCTCCTACGAGCAGTACTTC.

This chain joins TRBV30 and TRBJ2-2; TRBD2 is a possible D gene (5 bases). The CDR3 has 15 amino acids. Per germline, CDR1 GTSNPN and CDR2 SVGIG (reference sequence). V dropped 0 bases and J dropped 0 bases, with 8 bases sitting between them. The CDR3 region has the DNA TGTGCCTGGAGTGTCGGACTGACGAACACCGGGGAGCTGTTTTTT. Translating it yields CAWSVGLTNTGELFF.

This chain connects TRBV5-6 to TRBJ2-5, with D perhaps matching TRBD1 (6 bases). Trimming took off 5 bases at V and 1 base at J, with 12 bases between the two ends. Germline CDR1 reads SGHDT; CDR2 reads YYEEEE. The CDR3 runs 14 residues. This chain's CDR3 is CASSPRGPQETQYF. The CDR3 coding sequence is TGTGCCAGCAGTCCCAGGGGTCCCCAAGAGACCCAGTACTTC.